This TCR beta chain stems from a study of T cells in Graves' hyperthyroidism and ophthalmopathy. J was trimmed by 6 bases and V by 5 bases; bases with no gene match: 7. Per germline, CDR1 SQVTM and CDR2 ANQGSEA. The CDR3 totals 12 residues. Amplification of TCR beta CDR3 regions was performed using RNA transcripts as template. The HTBI primer set was used in a first-round RT-PCR of the TCR CDR3. Using its own MiXCR run on the multiplex PCR reads, TCRdb lists one record per CDR3 protein. The data show hundreds of thousands of distinct CDR3 sequences, 35% seen once. This clonotype occurred once. The origin of this receptor is a woman aged 40 to 50 with Graves' hyperthyroidism. This rearrangement joins TRBV29-1 to TRBJ2-7, with 7 bases lining up with TRBD2. Sequenced sample: blood. CDR3 DNA sequence: TGCAGCGTTTGGGGGGGGGACGGCGAGCAGTACTTC. Protein: CSVWGGDGEQYF.